Below are 2 T cell receptor beta chains sequenced from a single sample in a study of shared clonotypes between healthy human individuals. The table came from immunoSEQ multiplex PCR; TCRdb's copy has only in-frame clones and leaves some out. The repertoire consists of 2 million to 3 million clones, with roughly nine tenths occurring once and the leading ten covering more than 0.12%. Sequencing used naive CD4+ T cells sorted from blood. The subset was: CD45RA+ positively selected. The receptors come from a man aged 18 to 29 in good health.

V gene TRBV11-2 combines with J gene TRBJ2-3; D is perhaps TRBD1 (5 bases). This CDR3 comprises 15 residues. V was shortened by 1 base and J by 1 base, with 9 bases between the two germline ends. CDR1 and CDR2 (germline): SGHAT, FQNNGV. The CDR3 reads CASSLVVRGTDTQYF. CDR3 DNA: TGTGCCAGCAGCTTAGTGGTCAGGGGCACAGATACGCAGTATTTT.

A note on this clone: The same CDR3 arises from other DNA sequences in this sample as well. V is TRBV5-1 and J is TRBJ2-7, with D possibly TRBD2 on 5 matching bases. Deletions cut 4 bases from V and 3 bases from J, with 11 bases between. Germline values: CDR1 SGHRS, CDR2 YFSETQ. This CDR3 has 13 residues. CDR3 DNA sequence: TGCGCCAGCAGCCCCGACGGGAACTACGAGCAGTACTTC. This gives the protein CASSPDGNYEQYF.